A selection of T cell receptor beta chains follows, all from one sample in a study of blood T cell repertoires in COVID-19. TCRdb's table, derived via immunoSEQ multiplex PCR, lists solely in-frame clones and lacks some. The sample includes 45,000 to 50,000 clones, roughly 82% seen only once; the top ten take less than 9.5%. The sample was peripheral blood. Receptors were obtained from a man aged 35 to 55 with acute or convalescent COVID-19. CDR3s include the opening cysteine and the closing phenylalanine or tryptophan. A D gene is named only where the DNA matches it firmly. Clone size is not always given. Where it is, it says once, few, many or a class for expanded clones.

v_call	clone_size	j_call	d_call	cdr3_length	cdr3_aa	cdr3_nt
TRBV15	NA	TRBJ2-3	TRBD1	14	CATSRDRGTDTQYF	TGTGCCACCAGCAGAGACAGGGGGACAGATACGCAGTATTTT
TRBV4-3	NA	TRBJ1-2	NA	17	CASSQAYAPQDSYGYTF	TGCGCCAGCAGCCAAGCTTACGCGCCCCAGGACTCGTATGGCTACACCTTC
TRBV5-4	few	TRBJ1-4	NA	15	CASSLSSATNEKLFF	TGTGCCAGCAGCTTGAGCTCTGCAACTAATGAAAAACTGTTTTTT
TRBV7-9	NA	TRBJ1-1	NA	14	CASSFGAGGTEAFF	TGTGCCAGCAGCTTCGGAGCGGGCGGCACTGAAGCTTTCTTT
TRBV3-1/TRBV3-2	few	TRBJ1-6	TRBD1	14	CASSQGTGVTPLHF	TGTGCCAGCAGCCAGGGGACAGGGGTGACACCCCTCCACTTT
TRBV19	NA	TRBJ1-1	TRBD1	14	CASSSWTGGTEAFF	TGTGCCAGTAGTTCTTGGACAGGGGGCACTGAAGCTTTCTTT
TRBV6-5	NA	TRBJ1-4	NA	14	CASSYVSGSEKLFF	TGTGCCAGCAGTTACGTTTCGGGGAGCGAAAAACTGTTTTTT
TRBV11-2	NA	TRBJ2-5	TRBD2	16	CASSLVGGGWAETQYF	TGTGCCAGCAGCTTAGTCGGGGGGGGCTGGGCGGAGACCCAGTACTTC
TRBV5-1	NA	TRBJ2-7	NA	14	CASSLGSQSLEQYF	TGCGCCAGCAGCTTGGGGTCGCAGTCTCTCGAGCAGTACTTC
TRBV6-5	NA	TRBJ1-3	NA	12	CASTGAGNTIYF	TGTGCCAGCACAGGGGCTGGAAACACCATATATTTT
TRBV28	NA	TRBJ2-7	NA	11	CASSLEYEQYF	TGTGCCAGCAGTCTCGAGTACGAGCAGTACTTC
TRBV6-6	NA	TRBJ2-7	TRBD1	14	CASRKGQGNYEQYF	TGTGCCAGCAGAAAGGGACAGGGGAACTACGAGCAGTACTTC
TRBV27	once	TRBJ2-6	NA	15	CATRQGLSGANVLTF	TGTGCCACCCGGCAGGGACTCTCTGGGGCCAACGTCCTGACTTTC
TRBV5-1	NA	TRBJ1-3	NA	15	CASSSGEATGNTIYF	TGCGCCAGCAGCTCGGGTGAAGCCACTGGAAACACCATATATTTT
TRBV9	NA	TRBJ2-2	NA	15	CASTGNRAGTGELFF	TGTGCCAGCACGGGAAACAGGGCGGGCACCGGGGAGCTGTTTTTT
TRBV19	NA	TRBJ1-1	TRBD1	15	CASSDRGRLNTEAFF	TGTGCCAGCAGTGACAGGGGCCGCCTGAACACTGAAGCTTTCTTT
TRBV10-2	NA	TRBJ1-5	NA	15	CASSLRRDRDQPQHF	TGCGCCAGCAGCCTGAGACGGGATAGGGATCAGCCCCAGCATTTT
TRBV5-1	NA	TRBJ2-7	TRBD2	15	CASRPTSGGIYEQYF	TGCGCCAGCAGGCCGACTAGCGGGGGAATCTACGAGCAGTACTTC